The 20 T cell receptor beta chains given below trace back to one sample, sequenced in a study of T-cell memory formation after mild COVID-19. In TCRdb, the 5' RACE reads were re-called with MiXCR into one record per CDR3 protein. The sample lists roughly 400,000 distinct CDR3 sequences, under 20% occurring once. The sample consisted of PBMCs or a T cell subset sorted from them (not recorded which). All receptors come from a man younger than 35 who had mild COVID-19 (a few samples of this study predate the infection). Cell type and time point are not known.

In its sample, this clonotype was seen a few times. The chain recombines TRBV4-3 with TRBJ2-3; 7 positions agree with TRBD2. This CDR3 has 15 amino acids. The J segment lost 6 bases and the V segment lost 1 base, leaving 7 bases of the junction unmatched. The germline gives CDR1 LGHNA, CDR2 YSLEER. The CDR3 region is CASSQGVLSGDTQYF. DNA of the CDR3: TGCGCCAGCAGCCAAGGGGTTCTTAGCGGGGATACGCAGTATTTT.

The chain carries TRBV12-3 or TRBV12-4 and TRBJ1-5, with D maybe TRBD1 (5 bases). The ends were cut back, 3 bases at V and 3 bases at J, with 12 bases in the middle. The CDR3 contains 15 residues. The CDR3 DNA sequence: TGTGCCAGCAGTTTTCTTGGGGGTGACAATCAGCCCCAGCATTTT. Protein sequence: CASSFLGGDNQPQHF.

This clonotype has more than one count but fewer than ten. The chain has TRBV4-1 and TRBJ1-5; no firm D call. Deletions cut 0 bases from V and 4 bases from J, with 7 bases between. The CDR3 runs 14 residues. CDR1 is MGHRA, CDR2 YSYEKL, per germline. CDR3 sequence: CASSQDGGNQPQHF. CDR3 nucleotide sequence: TGCGCCAGCAGCCAAGACGGCGGGAATCAGCCCCAGCATTTT.

This chain connects TRBV4-1 to TRBJ1-2; D uncertain. The CDR3 length is 16 residues. Germline CDR1 reads MGHRA; CDR2 reads YSYEKL. Trimming took 1 base from V and 0 from J, leaving 12 bases between them. CDR3 sequence: CASSQASLPANYGYTF. The CDR3 DNA reads TGCGCCAGCAGCCAAGCATCCTTGCCAGCTAACTATGGCTACACCTTC.

This clonotype has a handful of counts. V is TRBV20-1 and J is TRBJ2-7; TRBD1 aligns across 11 bases. Germline V gives CDR1 DFQATT, CDR2 SNEGSKA (reference sequence). The CDR3 is made up of 15 amino acids. V was clipped by 3 bases and J by 3 bases; unmatched bases: 7. The CDR3 sequence: CSAREGTGGDYEQYV. CDR3 nucleotide sequence: TGCAGTGCTAGGGAAGGGACAGGGGGGGACTACGAGCAGTACGTC.

The chain uses TRBV7-3 and TRBJ2-1; D perhaps matches TRBD2 (6 bases). The germline V and J ends were trimmed by 5 bases and 4 bases, with 15 bases remaining between them. CDR3 length: 15 residues. CDR1 is SGHTA, CDR2 FQGTGA, per germline. CDR3 amino acids: CASSPTGLMYNEQFF. The CDR3 DNA reads TGTGCCAGCAGCCCAACGGGACTGATGTACAATGAGCAGTTCTTC. The full variable domain, rest sourced from reference TRBV7-3 and TRBJ2-1, is GAGVSQTPSNKVTEKGKYVELRCDPISGHTALYWYRQSLGQGPEFLIYFQGTGAADDSGLPNDRFFAVRPEGSVSTLKIQRTERGDSAVYLCASSPTGLMYNEQFFGPGTRLTVL.

This clonotype was seen more than once but under ten times. The genes are TRBV6-5 and TRBJ1-4; no firm D call. This CDR3 has 16 residues. Trimming stripped 5 bases from V and 8 bases from J, with 21 bases between. The germline V gene has CDR1 MNHEY and CDR2 SVGAGI. DNA for the CDR3: TGTGCCAGCAGTGGACCCGGACCGGTCGAAGGAGAAAAACTGTTTTTT. Translating it yields CASSGPGPVEGEKLFF.

The rearrangement links TRBV6-2 or TRBV6-3 to TRBJ1-1; D possibly corresponds to TRBD1 (6 bases). Between the trimmed V and J ends, which lost 8 bases and 7 bases, there was a span of 11 bases. There are 11 residues in the CDR3. The germline V gene has CDR1 MNHEY and CDR2 SVGEGT. CDR3: CASQGRGEAFF. CDR3 nucleotides: TGTGCCAGCCAGGGGAGGGGTGAAGCTTTCTTT.

The chain recombines TRBV6-6 with TRBJ2-1; 9 positions agree with TRBD2. The CDR3 consists of 15 residues. The germline V gene has CDR1 MNHNY and CDR2 SVGAGI (reference sequence). V was pared by 1 base and J by 5 bases, with 3 bases of the junction left unmatched. CDR3 region: CASSYFSGGHNEQFF. CDR3 nucleotides: TGTGCCAGCAGTTACTTTAGCGGGGGACACAATGAGCAGTTCTTC.

This clonotype was picked up a small number of times. The chain is built from TRBV18 and TRBJ2-3, with 10 bases that match TRBD2. Germline V lookup: CDR1 KGHSH, CDR2 LQKENI. CDR3 size: 14 residues. The V segment lost 6 bases and the J segment 7 bases; nucleotides outside the gene matches: 7. The CDR3 nucleotides read TGTGCCAGCTCCCCGAGTAGCGGGGGGCATACGCAGTATTTT. Translating gives CASSPSSGGHTQYF.

The rearrangement links TRBV7-6 to TRBJ2-5, with 11 bases matching TRBD2. CDR1 SGHVS and CDR2 FNYEAQ come from the germline V gene. The junction had 8 bases not matched to a gene; V was cut back by 5 bases and J by 3 bases. This CDR3 spans 16 amino acids. CDR3 sequence: CASSRLSGGEKETQYF. The CDR3, as DNA: TGTGCCAGCAGCCGTCTTAGCGGGGGGGAAAAAGAGACCCAGTACTTC.

This clonotype has only a few counts. The rearrangement joins TRBV5-6 to TRBJ2-5; D is unresolved. Between the trimmed V and J ends, which lost 0 bases and 5 bases, there was a span of 11 bases. Germline CDR1 is SGHDT and CDR2 is YYEEEE. The length of the CDR3 is 14 residues. The CDR3 reads CASSLDVGWETQYF. CDR3 nucleotides: TGTGCCAGCAGCTTGGATGTTGGGTGGGAGACCCAGTACTTC.

The V call is TRBV7-9, the J call TRBJ2-1, with a possible D match to TRBD2 (6 bases). V lost 7 bases and J lost 0, with 10 bases in between. The length of the CDR3 is 14 residues. CDR1 is SEHNR and CDR2 is FQNEAQ in the germline V gene (reference sequence). The CDR3 sequence is CASNGGHSYNEQFF. CDR3 DNA sequence: TGTGCCAGCAACGGGGGTCACTCCTACAATGAGCAGTTCTTC.

This clonotype was detected ten times or more. The gene calls are TRBV5-4 and TRBJ2-2; D gene ambiguous. Germline-derived CDR1 and CDR2 are SGHNT and YYREEE (reference sequence). Trimming left V 4 bases short and J 4 bases short, with 14 bases between. The CDR3 sequence is 15 residues long. CDR3 sequence (DNA): TGTGCCAGCAGCCTAAGCGCGATGGTCACCGGGGAGCTGTTTTTT. As protein: CASSLSAMVTGELFF.

The gene calls are TRBV2 and TRBJ2-2; 7 bases align to TRBD1. This CDR3 spans 16 amino acids. Germline CDR1 and CDR2: SNHLY and FYNNEI. The V segment lost 7 bases and the J segment 9 bases; nucleotides outside the gene matches: 17. The DNA for the CDR3 is TGTGCCAGCAAGCCAATCGGGGACAGAAGGGAGCGGGAGCTGTTTTTT. Translation: CASKPIGDRRERELFF.

This clonotype occurred many times. The chain recombines TRBV6-2 or TRBV6-3 with TRBJ1-2; D not certain. CDR1 is MNHEY, CDR2 SVGEGT, per germline. V lost 2 bases to trimming and J lost 2 bases, with 15 bases between them. This CDR3 has 16 amino acids. The CDR3 region is CASSYMLPRFNYGYTF. The CDR3 coding sequence is TGTGCCAGCAGTTACATGTTGCCGAGATTCAACTATGGCTACACCTTC.

J is TRBJ2-7 and V is TRBV28; D is unresolved. The CDR3 has 13 amino acids. CDR1 and CDR2 (germline): MDHEN, SYDVKM. V gave up 11 bases and J gave up 0 bases, with 14 bases separating them. The chain's CDR3 is CAAGSALSYEQYV. CDR3 nucleotide sequence: TGTGCCGCCGGTAGTGCCCTCTCCTACGAGCAGTACGTC.

This clonotype was counted only a few times. The chain is built from TRBV18 and TRBJ2-3, with a tentative D call TRBD2 (6 bases). This CDR3 is built from 16 residues. V lost 4 bases and J 6 bases, leaving 20 bases between the germline ends. Germline-derived CDR1 and CDR2 are KGHSH and LQKENI. The DNA for the CDR3 is TGTGCCAGCTCACGAGGTTTAGGGACTCTCCTGGATACGCAGTATTTT. Translation gives CASSRGLGTLLDTQYF. The full variable domain, its missing parts supplied by reference TRBV18 and TRBJ2-3, is NAGVMQNPRHLVRRRGQEARLRCSPMKGHSHVYWYRQLPEEGLKFMVYLQKENIIDESGMPKERFSAEFPKEGPSILRIQQVVRGDSAAYFCASSRGLGTLLDTQYFGPGTRLTVL.

This clonotype was detected only a few times. The V call is TRBV29-1, the J call TRBJ2-1, with D possibly matching TRBD1 (5 bases). CDR1 is SQVTM and CDR2 is ANQGSEA in the germline V gene. The V end was cut by 1 base, the J end by 9 bases, with 10 bases between. The length of the CDR3 is 12 residues. Here the CDR3 reads CSVEVQGSEQFF. The CDR3 DNA reads TGCAGCGTTGAAGTTCAGGGTAGTGAGCAGTTCTTC.

The gene calls are TRBV10-3 and TRBJ2-5; tentative D call: TRBD1 (6 bases). Germline CDR1 and CDR2: ENHRY and SYGVKD. The CDR3 spans 13 residues. The ends were cut back, 9 bases at V and 5 bases at J, with 16 bases in the middle. CDR3 region: CAIQQGGVETQYF. The CDR3 nucleotides are TGTGCCATTCAACAGGGTGGAGTGGAGACCCAGTACTTC.